Included here is one T cell receptor (beta chain) sequence, with context. The assay was immunoSEQ multiplex PCR, and TCRdb's table has in-frame clones only and misses some. Found here are approximately 200,000 clones, around 80% of them singletons; the top ten hold 12%. The data stem from a study of blood T cell repertoires in COVID-19. About the research overall: There were acute and convalescent COVID-19 samples, and they came from the United States, Italy and Spain. In each case, the material was cDNA or gDNA derived from T cells, B-cell-depleted T cells, or PBMCs.

The germline CDR1 and CDR2 sequences are SGHNT and YYREEE (reference sequence). This CDR3 spans 14 amino acids. Trimming cost V 0 bases and J 6 bases; bases outside gene matches: 2. The sequencing sample was made of peripheral blood. The rearrangement links TRBV5-4 to TRBJ2-1; TRBD2 matches at 8 bases. This TCR derives from a woman in her forties or fifties with acute or convalescent COVID-19. For the CDR3, the DNA is TGTGCCAGCAGCTTGGGACTAGCGACCAATGAGCAGTTCTTC. This sequence encodes CASSLGLATNEQFF.